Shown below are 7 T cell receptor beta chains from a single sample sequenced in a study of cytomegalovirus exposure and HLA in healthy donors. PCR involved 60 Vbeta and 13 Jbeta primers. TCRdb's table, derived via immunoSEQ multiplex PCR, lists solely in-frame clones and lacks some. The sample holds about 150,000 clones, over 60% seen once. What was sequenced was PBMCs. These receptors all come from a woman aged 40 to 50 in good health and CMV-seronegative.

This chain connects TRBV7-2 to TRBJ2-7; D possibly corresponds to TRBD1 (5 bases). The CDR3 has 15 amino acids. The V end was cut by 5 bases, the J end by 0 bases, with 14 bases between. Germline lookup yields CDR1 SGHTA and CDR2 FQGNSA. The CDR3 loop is CASSLTVLSSYEQYF. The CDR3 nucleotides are TGTGCCAGCAGCCTGACAGTTTTGAGCTCCTACGAGCAGTACTTC.

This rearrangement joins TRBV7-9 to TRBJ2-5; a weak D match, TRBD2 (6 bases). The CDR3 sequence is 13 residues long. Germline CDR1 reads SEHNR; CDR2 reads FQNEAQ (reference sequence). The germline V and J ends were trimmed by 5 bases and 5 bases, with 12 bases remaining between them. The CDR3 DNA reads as TGTGCCAGCAGCGTAACAGGAGGGGAGACCCAGTACTTC. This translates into CASSVTGGETQYF.

CDR3 coding DNA: TGTGCCAGCAGGAGGACAGTTCTTAATGAAAAACTGTTTTTT. It codes for CASRRTVLNEKLFF. V is TRBV2 and J is TRBJ1-4; D is perhaps TRBD1 (6 bases). Germline CDR1 SNHLY, CDR2 FYNNEI. V was shortened by 6 bases and J by 4 bases, with 12 bases between the two germline ends. The CDR3 runs 14 residues.

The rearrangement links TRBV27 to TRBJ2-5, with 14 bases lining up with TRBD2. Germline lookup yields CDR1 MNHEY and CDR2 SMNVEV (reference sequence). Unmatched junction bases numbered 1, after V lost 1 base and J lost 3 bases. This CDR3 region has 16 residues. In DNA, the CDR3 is TGTGCCAGCAGTTTATTGGGACTAGCGGGGGAAGAGACCCAGTACTTC. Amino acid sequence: CASSLLGLAGEETQYF.

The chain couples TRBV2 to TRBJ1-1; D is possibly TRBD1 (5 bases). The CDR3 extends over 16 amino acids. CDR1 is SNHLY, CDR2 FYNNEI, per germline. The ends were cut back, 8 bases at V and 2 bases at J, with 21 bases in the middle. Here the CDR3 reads CASSFSPLRGNTEAFF. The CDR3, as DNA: TGTGCCAGCTCCTTCTCCCCCCTTAGGGGTAACACTGAAGCTTTCTTT.

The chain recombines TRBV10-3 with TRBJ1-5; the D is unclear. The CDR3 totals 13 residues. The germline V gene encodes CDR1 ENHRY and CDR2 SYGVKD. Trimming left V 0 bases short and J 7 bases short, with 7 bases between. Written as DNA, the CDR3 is TGTGCCATCAGTGAGTCGGGAGGCCAGCCCCAGCATTTT. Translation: CAISESGGQPQHF.

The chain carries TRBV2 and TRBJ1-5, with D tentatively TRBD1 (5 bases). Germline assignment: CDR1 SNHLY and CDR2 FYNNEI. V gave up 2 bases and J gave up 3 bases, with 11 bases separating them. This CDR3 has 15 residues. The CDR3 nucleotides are TGTGCCAGCAGTGAACAGGGTGATGTCAATCAGCCCCAGCATTTT. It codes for CASSEQGDVNQPQHF.